These 21 T cell receptor beta chains were all obtained from the same sample, sequenced in a study of blood T cell repertoires in COVID-19. Assay used: immunoSEQ multiplex PCR; TCRdb lists only in-frame clones, some missing. The sample yields approximately 280,000 clones, 75% to 95% seen once. Sequencing was carried out using peripheral blood. The receptor source for this set is a woman in her 30s with COVID-19, enrolled during active disease.

The rearrangement uses TRBV5-1 and TRBJ2-7, with D perhaps TRBD1 (5 bases). Germline CDR1 is SGHRS and CDR2 is YFSETQ. The CDR3 extends over 13 amino acids. V was trimmed by 7 bases and J by 5 bases, leaving 16 bases between them. The CDR3 bases are TGCGCCAGCGGGCCGCAGGGCTTCAACGAGCAGTACTTC. This sequence encodes CASGPQGFNEQYF. The whole variable domain, filled in from reference TRBV5-1 and TRBJ2-7, reads KAGVTQTPRYLIKTRGQQVTLSCSPISGHRSVSWYQQTPGQGLQFLFEYFSETQRNKGNFPGRFSGRQFSNSRSEMNVSTLELGDSALYLCASGPQGFNEQYFGPGTRLTVT.

In the case of this clone: A junction end diverges from the germline sequence, so it may reflect a read error. The rearrangement links TRBV4-1 to TRBJ1-1; D might be TRBD1 (6 bases). The CDR3 contains 13 residues. Per germline, CDR1 MGHRA and CDR2 YSYEKL. CDR3 DNA sequence: TGCGCCAGCAGCCAAGATCTGGGGCAGGGGCTTATCTTT. This sequence encodes CASSQDLGQGLIF.

The chain carries TRBV10-3 and TRBJ2-5, with 7 bases fitting TRBD1. The CDR3 loop spans 13 amino acids. V dropped 6 bases and J dropped 3; count of bases not matched to a gene: 4. Germline-derived CDR1 and CDR2 are ENHRY and SYGVKD. The CDR3 reads CAISDGQEETQYF. As DNA, the CDR3 is TGTGCCATCAGCGACGGACAGGAAGAGACCCAGTACTTC.

This rearrangement joins TRBV29-1 to TRBJ1-2; D gene ambiguous. The CDR3 sequence is 12 residues long. The V and J ends lost 2 bases and 4 bases respectively, with 8 bases between them. CDR1 and CDR2 (germline): SQVTM, ANQGSEA. The CDR3 reads CSVETALYGYTF. The CDR3 nucleotides read TGCAGCGTTGAAACAGCTCTCTATGGCTACACCTTC.

J is TRBJ2-7 and V is TRBV4-2, with 7 bases matching TRBD2. This CDR3 contains 16 residues. Germline CDR1 reads LGHNA; CDR2 reads YNFKEQ. The V segment lost 2 bases and the J segment 0 bases; nucleotides outside the gene matches: 7. DNA of the CDR3: TGTGCCAGCAGCCAATCGGAGTCTAGCGGCTCCTACGAGCAGTACTTC. Translating gives CASSQSESSGSYEQYF.

The J gene is TRBJ2-7, the V gene TRBV6-5, with TRBD2 matching over 10 bases. This CDR3 is built from 15 residues. The V gene's germline CDR1 is MNHEY and CDR2 SVGAGI. V lost 5 bases and J lost 2; bases outside the gene matches: 6. The CDR3 bases are TGTGCCAGCAGTACCGGGACTAGCGCTGCCTACGAGCAGTACTTC. It specifies CASSTGTSAAYEQYF.

The chain is built from TRBV2 and TRBJ2-4, with D uncertain. The V and J ends lost 5 bases and 0 bases respectively, with 11 bases between them. The germline V gene encodes CDR1 SNHLY and CDR2 FYNNEI. This CDR3 spans 15 amino acids. The CDR3: CASSSQVGAKNIQYF. The CDR3 nucleotides read TGTGCCAGCAGTTCTCAGGTTGGAGCCAAAAACATTCAGTACTTC.

The CDR3 here is CASSQDLGATGETQYF. DNA of the CDR3: TGCGCCAGCAGCCAAGATCTAGGAGCGACGGGGGAGACCCAGTACTTC. The chain is built from TRBV4-3 and TRBJ2-5; a possible D gene is TRBD2 (5 bases). V lost 0 bases and J 5 bases, leaving 16 bases between the germline ends. CDR1 and CDR2 from the germline V gene are LGHNA and YSLEER. The CDR3 is 16 amino acids.

This chain connects TRBV24-1 to TRBJ2-5, with 7 positions matching TRBD2. With 6 bases clipped from V and 5 bases from J, the junction kept 5 bases outside the gene matches. Germline CDR1 is KGHDR and CDR2 is SFDVKD. This CDR3 spans 13 amino acids. CDR3 in amino acids: CATSLGGGETQYF. In DNA form, the CDR3 reads TGTGCCACCAGTTTGGGGGGAGGGGAGACCCAGTACTTC.

The chain employs TRBV28 and TRBJ1-4, with TRBD1 matching over 7 bases. The J segment lost 3 bases and the V segment lost 3 bases, leaving 7 bases of the junction unmatched. There are 16 residues in the CDR3. The germline gives CDR1 MDHEN, CDR2 SYDVKM. CDR3 region: CASSFTTGPANEKLFF. DNA for the CDR3: TGTGCCAGCAGTTTTACGACAGGGCCAGCTAATGAAAAACTGTTTTTT.

The chain couples TRBV30 to TRBJ1-1; maybe TRBD1 (5 bases). Per the germline V gene, CDR1 is GTSNPN and CDR2 is SVGIG (reference sequence). V was pared by 0 bases and J by 6 bases, with 14 bases between. This CDR3 spans 14 amino acids. The DNA of the CDR3 is TGTGCCTGGAGTGTGGGGCAGGCGATGGCTGAAGCTTTCTTT. Its translation is CAWSVGQAMAEAFF.

The gene calls are TRBV7-9 and TRBJ1-1; 10 bases line up with TRBD1. With 8 bases clipped from V and 0 bases from J, the junction kept 12 bases outside the gene matches. The CDR3 is made up of 17 amino acids. Germline CDR1 and CDR2: SEHNR and FQNEAQ (reference sequence). CDR3 nucleotide sequence: TGTGCCAGCGCAAACCGGGACAGGGGACATATGAACACTGAAGCTTTCTTT. This translates into CASANRDRGHMNTEAFF. Together with reference TRBV7-9 and TRBJ1-1, the CDR3 gives the full variable domain: DTGVSQNPRHKITKRGQNVTFRCDPISEHNRLYWYRQTLGQGPEFLTYFQNEAQLEKSRLLSDRFSAERPKGSFSTLEIQRTEQGDSAMYLCASANRDRGHMNTEAFFGQGTRLTVV.

This rearrangement joins TRBV29-1 to TRBJ1-2; 9 bases map to TRBD1. CDR1 and CDR2 from the germline V gene are SQVTM and ANQGSEA. The CDR3 is 13 amino acids. V shed 6 bases, J shed 7 bases, and the junction held 9 bases outside the gene matches. CDR3 in amino acids: CSVPLDRGSGYTF. The CDR3 DNA follows: TGCAGCGTCCCCCTGGACAGGGGAAGTGGCTACACCTTC. The whole variable domain, filled in from reference TRBV29-1 and TRBJ1-2, reads SAVISQKPSRDICQRGTSLTIQCQVDSQVTMMFWYRQQPGQSLTLIATANQGSEATYESGFVIDKFPISRPNLTFSTLTVSNMSPEDSSIYLCSVPLDRGSGYTFGSGTRLTVV.

The rearrangement uses TRBV5-4 and TRBJ1-2; tentatively, D is TRBD1 (5 bases). CDR3 size: 17 residues. The germline V gene has CDR1 SGHNT and CDR2 YYREEE (reference sequence). The ends were cut back, 0 bases at V and 8 bases at J, with 23 bases in the middle. Written as DNA, the CDR3 is TGTGCCAGCAGCTTGGTATTGGGAGTGCAGGGAGGACTCGGCTACACCTTC. It is translated as CASSLVLGVQGGLGYTF.

The rearrangement joins TRBV7-8 to TRBJ2-2; 8 nucleotides line up with TRBD2. V lost 4 bases and J lost 4; bases outside the gene matches: 11. The germline gives CDR1 SGHVS, CDR2 FQNEAQ. The CDR3 contains 17 residues. The CDR3: CASSSPGGVTSTGELFF. The CDR3, as DNA: TGTGCCAGCAGCTCGCCCGGGGGGGTGACAAGCACCGGGGAGCTGTTTTTT.

This rearrangement joins TRBV12-3 or TRBV12-4 to TRBJ1-2; D unresolved. This CDR3 is built from 12 residues. V was trimmed by 6 bases and J by 7 bases, leaving 12 bases between them. The CDR3 loop is CASSISEGGYTF. CDR3 DNA: TGTGCCAGCAGCATCTCAGAGGGTGGCTACACCTTC.

V is TRBV19 and J is TRBJ2-1; D perhaps matches TRBD2 (6 bases). Germline CDR1 and CDR2: LNHDA and SQIVND (reference sequence). This CDR3 spans 13 amino acids. The V end was cut by 7 bases, the J end by 5 bases, with 12 bases between. CDR3 in amino acids: CASKGGTNNEQFF. The CDR3 nucleotides read TGTGCCAGTAAGGGCGGGACGAACAATGAGCAGTTCTTC.

On this clone: Other DNA variants within this sample encode the same CDR3. The chain couples TRBV2 to TRBJ2-3; D not resolved. The CDR3 consists of 11 residues. The germline V and J ends were trimmed by 7 bases and 0 bases, with 2 bases remaining between them. From germline, CDR1 is SNHLY and CDR2 FYNNEI. CDR3 coding DNA: TGTGCCAGCACTAGCACAGATACGCAGTATTTT. Amino acid sequence: CASTSTDTQYF.

The chain carries TRBV7-3 and TRBJ1-1, with D possibly TRBD1 on 5 matching bases. Germline V gene data show CDR1 as SGHTA and CDR2 as FQGTGA. V lost 4 bases and J lost 5, with 11 bases in between. CDR3 length: 13 residues. The CDR3 DNA sequence: TGTGCCAGCAGCTCCTCAGGGCGAACTGAAGCTTTCTTT. Translation: CASSSSGRTEAFF.

The V gene is TRBV18, the J gene TRBJ2-2; D gene uncertain. Germline V lookup: CDR1 KGHSH, CDR2 LQKENI. This CDR3 has 14 amino acids. Trimming pared 5 bases from V and 5 bases from J, leaving 12 bases between. The CDR3 region is CASSERSGTGELFF. In DNA, the CDR3 is TGTGCCAGCTCAGAACGTAGTGGTACCGGGGAGCTGTTTTTT.

Here the CDR3 reads CASSQPLGAGTQYF. The CDR3 nucleotides read TGCGCCAGCAGCCAACCCCTGGGGGCGGGGACCCAGTACTTC. This chain links TRBV4-1 with TRBJ2-5; TRBD1 is a possible D gene (6 bases). Germline V gene lookup returns CDR1 MGHRA and CDR2 YSYEKL. This CDR3 is 14 amino acids long. The V gene lost 2 bases and the J gene lost 7 bases, with 14 bases spanning the gap.